This T cell receptor (beta chain) was observed in a study of T cell responses to AZD1222 COVID-19 vaccine. Clones were sequenced by immunoSEQ multiplex PCR, and TCRdb holds only the in-frame ones, with some missing. Among about 150,000 clones listed, around nine tenths were seen once. The sequences come from peripheral blood, collected on day 0 of AZD1222 vaccination. This clonotype was obtained from an adult in good health.

DNA of the CDR3: TGTGCCAGCAGTTCTAGAGACCCCTATGGCTACACCTTC. Its protein product is CASSSRDPYGYTF. The gene calls are TRBV28 and TRBJ1-2; D is ambiguous. Trimming stripped 4 bases from V and 4 bases from J, with 10 bases between. The CDR3 is 13 amino acids. CDR1 and CDR2 from the germline V gene are MDHEN and SYDVKM.